Given below is one TCR beta chain in context. The antigen is not known. TCRdb re-called the 5' RACE reads through MiXCR, storing one row per CDR3 protein. Of some 320,000 distinct CDR3 sequences detected, 13% to 15% appear once; the ten largest clones hold over 20%. The V and J ends lost 8 bases and 1 base respectively, with 12 bases between them. Germline V CDR1 and CDR2: MNHNY, SVGAGI (reference sequence). The CDR3 totals 13 residues. This record belongs to a study of T-cell memory formation after mild COVID-19. Study-wide points: Whereas later expanders leaned CD4+, clones contracting day 15 to 85 showed a balanced CD4/CD8 makeup.

The chain recombines TRBV6-6 with TRBJ2-7, with D possibly being TRBD2 (5 bases). This clonotype originated in a young man who had mild COVID-19 (a few samples of this study predate the infection). Cell type and time point are not known. The sample consisted of PBMCs or a T cell subset sorted from them (not recorded which). CDR3 loop: CASCNSGSYEQYF. The DNA for the CDR3 is TGTGCCAGCTGCAATTCGGGATCCTACGAGCAGTACTTC.